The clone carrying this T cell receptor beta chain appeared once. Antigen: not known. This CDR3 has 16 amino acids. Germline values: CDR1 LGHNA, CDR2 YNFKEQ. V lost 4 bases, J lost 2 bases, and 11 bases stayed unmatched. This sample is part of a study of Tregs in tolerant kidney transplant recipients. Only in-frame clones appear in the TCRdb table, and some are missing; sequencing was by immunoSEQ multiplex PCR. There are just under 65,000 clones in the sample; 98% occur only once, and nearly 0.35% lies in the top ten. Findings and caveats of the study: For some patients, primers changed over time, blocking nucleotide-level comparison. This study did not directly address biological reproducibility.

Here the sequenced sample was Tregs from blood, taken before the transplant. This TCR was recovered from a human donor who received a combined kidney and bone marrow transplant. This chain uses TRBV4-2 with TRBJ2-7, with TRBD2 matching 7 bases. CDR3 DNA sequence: TGTGCCAGCAGCCTAACAACGACTAGCCTTACCTACGAGCAGTACTTC. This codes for CASSLTTTSLTYEQYF.